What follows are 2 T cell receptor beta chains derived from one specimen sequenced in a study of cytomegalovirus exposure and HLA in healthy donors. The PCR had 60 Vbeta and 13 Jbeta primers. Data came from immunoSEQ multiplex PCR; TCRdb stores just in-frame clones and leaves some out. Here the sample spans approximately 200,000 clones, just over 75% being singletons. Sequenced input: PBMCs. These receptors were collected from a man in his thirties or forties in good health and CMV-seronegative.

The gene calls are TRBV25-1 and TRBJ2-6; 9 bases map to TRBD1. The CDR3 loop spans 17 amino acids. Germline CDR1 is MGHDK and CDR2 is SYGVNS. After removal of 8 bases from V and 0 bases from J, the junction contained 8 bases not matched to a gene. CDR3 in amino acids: CASASGTGPSGANVLTF. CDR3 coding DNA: TGTGCCAGCGCCTCCGGGACAGGGCCCTCTGGGGCCAACGTCCTGACTTTC. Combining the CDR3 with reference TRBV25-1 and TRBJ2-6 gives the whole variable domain EADIYQTPRYLVIGTGKKITLECSQTMGHDKMYWYQQDPGMELHLIHYSYGVNSTEKGDLSSESTVSRIRTEHFPLTLESARPSHTSQYLCASASGTGPSGANVLTFGAGSRLTVL.

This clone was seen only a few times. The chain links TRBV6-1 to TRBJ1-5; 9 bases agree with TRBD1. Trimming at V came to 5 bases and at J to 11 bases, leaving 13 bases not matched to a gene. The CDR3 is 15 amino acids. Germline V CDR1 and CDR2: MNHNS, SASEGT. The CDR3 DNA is TGTGCCAGCAGTTCCGGACAGGGGCAACATAAGGCCCAGCATTTT. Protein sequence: CASSSGQGQHKAQHF.